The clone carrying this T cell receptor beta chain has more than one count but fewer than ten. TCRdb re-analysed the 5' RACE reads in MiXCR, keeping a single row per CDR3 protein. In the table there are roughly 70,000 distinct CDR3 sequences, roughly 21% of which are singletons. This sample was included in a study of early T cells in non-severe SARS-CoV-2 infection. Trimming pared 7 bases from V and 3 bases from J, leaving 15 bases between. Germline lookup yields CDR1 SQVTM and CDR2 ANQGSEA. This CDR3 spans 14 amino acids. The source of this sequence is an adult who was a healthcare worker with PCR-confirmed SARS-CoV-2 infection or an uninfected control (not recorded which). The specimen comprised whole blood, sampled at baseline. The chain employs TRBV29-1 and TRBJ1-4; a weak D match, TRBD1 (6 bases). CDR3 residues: CSAPYRAPNEKLFF. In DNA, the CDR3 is TGCAGCGCTCCTTACAGGGCGCCTAATGAAAAACTGTTTTTT.